The present T cell receptor beta chain was sequenced within a study of T cells in localized non-small cell lung cancer. Points from the study as a whole: Longer overall survival was seen with higher T cell density measured in blood. Peak T cell clonality was found in uninvolved adjacent lung, exceeding tumor.

As regards this clone: As yet, its antigen is unknown.

Unmatched junction bases numbered 12, after V lost 4 bases and J lost 4 bases. CDR1 and CDR2 from the germline V gene are LGHNA and YNFKEQ. There are 16 residues in the CDR3. The protocol was immunoSEQ multiplex PCR, while the TCRdb copy is restricted to in-frame clones and leaves out a portion. Of approximately 15,000 clones in the sample, about 89% were seen once. The chain carries TRBV4-2 and TRBJ2-7, with 8 bases lining up with TRBD2. This TCR was sampled from a male donor at least 60 years old with stage II lung adenocarcinoma. The starting material was peripheral blood mononuclear cells, obtained before any cancer treatment. CDR3 loop: CASSPAWDSGIYEQYF. As DNA, the CDR3 is TGTGCCAGCAGCCCCGCCTGGGATAGCGGGATATACGAGCAGTACTTC.